These 3 T cell receptor beta chains originate from one sample sequenced in a study of Graves' ophthalmopathy and Graves' hyperthyroidism (dated by TCRdb to 2016 to 2018). Sequencer: Illumina HiSeq 2000. For repertoire sequencing, TCR beta CDR3 regions were amplified from RNA transcripts. The first round was an RT-PCR using HTBI primers with the Qiagen OneStep RT-PCR kit, and this first round was followed by a second-round multiplex PCR, then size selection and purification. TCRdb's own reprocessing of the public reads used fastp at Q25 and MiXCR and kept productive beta chains. Under each unique CDR3 protein, matching rows form one entry showing the most common genes and DNA. The sample yields 400,000 or so distinct CDR3 sequences; about a sixth were counted once. Roughly 2.3% of the sample lies in the top ten. The material sequenced was peripheral blood. Receptors were obtained from an adult woman with stable Graves' hyperthyroidism.

This clonotype has at least ten counts. The J gene is TRBJ2-7, the V gene TRBV7-2; D not resolved. Deletions cut 1 base from V and 3 bases from J, with 10 bases between. The V gene's germline CDR1 is SGHTA and CDR2 FQGNSA. This CDR3 comprises 14 residues. The CDR3 region is CASSLESRNYEQYF. CDR3 nucleotide sequence: TGTGCCAGCAGCTTAGAAAGCAGAAACTACGAGCAGTACTTC.

This clonotype appeared many times. The gene calls are TRBV28 and TRBJ2-7; D perhaps matches TRBD2 (5 bases). V was cut by 6 bases and J by 2 bases, with 8 bases left in between. The length of the CDR3 is 12 residues. Looked up from germline, CDR1 is MDHEN and CDR2 is SYDVKM. The CDR3 region has the DNA TGTGCCAGCAGACCTAGCACCTACGAGCAGTACTTC. The encoded protein is CASRPSTYEQYF.

The chain employs TRBV20-1 and TRBJ2-7; D is possibly TRBD2 (5 bases). Germline V gives CDR1 DFQATT, CDR2 SNEGSKA (reference sequence). The CDR3 extends over 16 amino acids. V shed 0 bases and J shed 6 bases, with 21 bases lying between them. In DNA form, the CDR3 reads TGCAGTGCTAGAGATGCCCCAGCGGAGAATACTGGCGAGCAGTACTTC. It is translated as CSARDAPAENTGEQYF.